The TCR beta chain under discussion was sequenced for a study of long-term antiretroviral therapy in people with HIV (dated by TCRdb to the early 2020s). Concerning the study at large: Collection of the earliest samples took place about a decade ahead of the 2015 WHO recommendation for immediate ART, at a time when ART was typically delayed until CD4 counts fell. This retrospective serial study examined whether starting ART and sustained HIV suppression were associated with changes in the composition and diversity of the TRB repertoire in peripheral blood. From over 25 adults with confirmed HIV infection, the cohort provided some 200 cryopreserved PBMC samples, gathered serially across a mean of about six years (range 1-12). Among the approximately 32 participants with HIV, eleven to twelve were female. No cross-contamination during QIAcube processing was shown when test extractions of a monoclonal T-cell line were performed alongside 30 to 40 polyclonal samples. What the study reported, not specific to this receptor: Since PBMC availability was limited, sequencing covered only the TCR beta chain, with no alpha chain pairing. No data were available on ART adherence, viral resistance or therapy changes, limiting inferences about post-ART repertoire changes. Narrower CDR3 length ranges were observed in HIV repertoires than in controls, and an antigen-experienced repertoire with only a slight naive shift after ART was suggested by the network structure. Expanded TRB clones identified before ART initiation dominated the repertoire at all time points, although this dominance fluctuated and declined in many PLHIV after ART. Because cell numbers in pre-ART samples were limited, unsorted PBMC were profiled instead of sorted CD4+ and CD8+ T cells. A significant increase in TRB diversity was found to be associated with ART initiation, although TRB diversity was observed to remain significantly below that of transplant donor controls even after long-term ART. The samples span the years 2004 to 2017, and the ART regimens used at that time may not be as effective as current regimens.

Comment on this clone: The antigen it binds to is not known. The sample holds no much larger clone one base away, and base qualities are not on file.

The CDR3 contains 17 residues, cysteine and phenylalanine counted. The CDR3 DNA has 51 bases and is translated from base 1. The germline V gene (reference sequence) gives CDR1 as LNHDA and CDR2 as SQIVND. The junction shows trimming of 0 bases on V and 1 base on J, and the gene matches do not reach 3 bases of it. Sequencing of the TRB variable region was done with the immunoSEQ hsTCRB v3.0 assay at survey level resolution. A depth of roughly 35,000-55,000 T-cell genomes per sample was targeted for TRB sequencing. TRB libraries were pooled and sequenced on an Illumina MiSeq using a v3 150-cycle kit. The source study handled its data this way. Repertoire analysis was run in R within a reproducible Nextflow workflow that covered QC, data transformation and analysis. Custom analyses were implemented in LymphoSeq2, an R package for AIRR-Seq data exploration. Several samples that produced fewer than 5000 total TRB sequences were removed, so approximately 190 HIV repertoires were analyzed. Among the 180 to 200 retained HIV repertoires, about 60 were collected before ART initiation and fewer than 150 were collected after ART initiation. Repertoires were downsampled to 5000 TRB nucleotide sequences, with summary statistics averaged over 100 downsampling iterations. The analysis kept only TRB sequences whose CDR3 regions were at least seven amino acids long. Two measures captured diversity: a Shannon entropy-derived clonality score and the Gini coefficient. In the repertoire networks, any two of the top 5000 CDR3 amino acid sequences were linked whenever the two sequences differed by an edit distance of one. GLIPH2 predicted antigen specificity groups and MHC restriction for TRB CDR3 amino acid sequences. To flag known CMV, EBV, HIV or tissue antigen associations, CDR3 amino acid sequences were matched against VDJdb and McPAS-TCR. Pre-ART, post-ART and control groups were compared with Wilcoxon signed-rank tests and Holm-Bonferroni correction. What TCRdb holds here is the immuneACCESS table cut down to in-frame rearrangements. Part of the clones is not present; checked against another copy, under half of the missing clones reflect an unresolved V gene, and the others are unexplained. V and J calls and clone size are those listed in that table; D and trimming were worked out from the DNA. The sample table lists roughly 17,000 clones, approximately 84% of them with a count of one. The ten largest clones add up to about 5% of the sample.

To be included, a participant needed at least one PBMC sample from before ART initiation plus at least two post-ART samples. Every participant with HIV received treatment in the United States of America. Cryopreserved samples of about 1-10 million PBMC were thawed and washed before DNA extraction. At the time of the earliest PBMC sample, participants with HIV were aged between 23 and 54 years. Per participant, PBMC samples came from 1-4 timepoints prior to ART initiation and 2-8 timepoints following ART initiation, for a median of 7 samples. For every participant, serial HIV viral load, CD4+ T-cell count, ART history and demographic data were obtained. Genomic DNA was extracted from unsorted PBMC with a Qiagen kit on a QIAcube, processed in batches of 12 samples.

Sequencing used unsorted PBMCs, obtained 0.5 years after starting antiretroviral therapy. This TCR came from a woman in her thirties or forties with HIV. The receptor chain draws on TRBV19 and TRBJ1-5, and TRBD1 aligns with 10 junction nucleotides. The bases are TGTGCCAGTAGTATAGATTTGGGACAGGGGAGCAATCAGCCCCAGCATTTT. It translates to CASSIDLGQGSNQPQHF.